These 10 T cell receptor beta chains came from one sample sequenced in a study of shared clonotypes between healthy human individuals. Sequencing used immunoSEQ multiplex PCR; TCRdb keeps in-frame clones, though not all of them. The data contain 2 million to 2.5 million clones, just under 95% of them seen just once; the ten biggest clones take up around 1.1%. Terminally differentiated effector memory CD45RA+ cells were excluded from the naive CD8 cells, which were CD45RO-negative and positively selected for CCR7. Sequences were obtained from naive CD8+ T cells sorted from blood. These receptors were obtained from a man younger than 35 in good health.

This sequence joins TRBV7-9 and TRBJ1-1; D is unresolved. Germline CDR1 SEHNR, CDR2 FQNEAQ (reference sequence). V shed 6 bases and J shed 5 bases, with 7 bases lying between them. This CDR3 has 11 residues. The CDR3 DNA is TGTGCCAGCAGACGGGAGACTGAAGCTTTCTTT. The encoded protein is CASRRETEAFF.

Concerning this clone: This sample also contains other DNA sequences that code for the same CDR3. This chain connects TRBV5-1 to TRBJ2-7; tentatively, D is TRBD2 (6 bases). V was clipped by 0 bases and J by 2 bases, with 9 bases between them. The CDR3 spans 14 residues. The germline gives CDR1 SGHRS, CDR2 YFSETQ. The CDR3 coding sequence is TGCGCCAGCAGCTTGGAGGGGAGGACCTACGAGCAGTACTTC. It yields the protein CASSLEGRTYEQYF.

The chain carries TRBV27 and TRBJ2-1; perhaps TRBD2 as D (5 bases). V lost 2 bases, J lost 10 bases, and 6 bases lay in between. The CDR3 is 11 residues long. CDR1 MNHEY and CDR2 SMNVEV come from the germline V gene (reference sequence). CDR3 bases: TGTGCCAGCAGTTTAACGGGAGAGCAGTTCTTC. This encodes CASSLTGEQFF.

The chain uses TRBV7-9 and TRBJ1-2; TRBD1 matches at 8 bases. The V gene's germline CDR1 is SEHNR and CDR2 FQNEAQ (reference sequence). CDR3 length: 15 amino acids. The trim removed 5 bases at V and 5 bases at J, leaving 10 bases unmatched. The CDR3 reads CASSPGQGRGYGYTF. The CDR3 region has the DNA TGTGCCAGCAGCCCTGGACAGGGAAGGGGATATGGCTACACCTTC.

Worth noting for this clone: Other DNA sequences from this sample encode an identical CDR3 as well. The CDR3 protein is CASSSGSSYEQYF. CDR3 DNA: TGTGCCAGCAGCTCCGGGAGCTCCTACGAGCAGTACTTC. This chain uses TRBV13 with TRBJ2-7, with D possibly matching TRBD2 (6 bases). The V gene lost 4 bases and the J gene lost 0 bases, with 7 bases spanning the gap. Per the germline V gene, CDR1 is PRHDT and CDR2 is FYEKMQ (reference sequence). The CDR3 consists of 13 residues.

The chain is built from TRBV7-9 and TRBJ2-7, with 7 bases fitting TRBD1. Per germline, CDR1 SEHNR and CDR2 FQNEAQ (reference sequence). This CDR3 comprises 14 residues. The V gene end was trimmed by 6 bases and the J gene end by 4 bases; junction bases not matched to a gene: 9. The CDR3 coding sequence is TGTGCCAGCAGGCCTACCGGGACAGAATACGAGCAGTACTTC. It yields the protein CASRPTGTEYEQYF.

The gene calls are TRBV4-1 and TRBJ2-7; TRBD1 matches 10 bases. Germline trimming cut 3 bases from V and 3 bases from J; bases unmatched to any gene: 8. Germline loops: CDR1 MGHRA, CDR2 YSYEKL. The CDR3 has 16 residues. In DNA, the CDR3 is TGCGCCAGCAGCCACTCGACGGGACAGGGGAGCTACGAGCAGTACTTC. Its translation is CASSHSTGQGSYEQYF.

The V gene is TRBV11-2, the J gene TRBJ2-7, with TRBD1 identical over 8 bases. The J segment lost 3 bases and the V segment lost 1 base, leaving 2 bases of the junction unmatched. The CDR3 runs to 14 residues. The V gene's germline CDR1 is SGHAT and CDR2 FQNNGV. The CDR3 DNA reads TGTGCCAGCAGCTTAGTCAGGGGGCACTACGAGCAGTACTTC. Its translation is CASSLVRGHYEQYF. Filled out from reference TRBV11-2 and TRBJ2-7, the complete variable domain reads EAGVAQSPRYKIIEKRQSVAFWCNPISGHATLYWYQQILGQGPKLLIQFQNNGVVDDSQLPKDRFSAERLKGVDSTLKIQPAKLEDSAVYLCASSLVRGHYEQYFGPGTRLTVT.

The gene calls are TRBV10-2 and TRBJ2-1; TRBD1 aligns across 9 bases. Germline values: CDR1 WSHSY, CDR2 SAAADI. This CDR3 region has 15 residues. The junction had 4 bases not matched to a gene; V was cut back by 6 bases and J by 1 base. The CDR3 sequence: CASRTGGGSYNEQFF. CDR3 bases: TGCGCCAGCAGGACAGGGGGAGGGTCCTACAATGAGCAGTTCTTC.

V and J are TRBV15 and TRBJ1-4; TRBD1 is a possible D gene (5 bases). The CDR3 is made up of 15 amino acids. Between the trimmed V and J ends, which lost 0 bases and 0 bases, there was a span of 5 bases. Germline CDR1 and CDR2: LNHNV and YYDKDF (reference sequence). The CDR3 here is CATSREGATNEKLFF. The CDR3 DNA sequence: TGTGCCACCAGCAGAGAAGGGGCAACTAATGAAAAACTGTTTTTT.